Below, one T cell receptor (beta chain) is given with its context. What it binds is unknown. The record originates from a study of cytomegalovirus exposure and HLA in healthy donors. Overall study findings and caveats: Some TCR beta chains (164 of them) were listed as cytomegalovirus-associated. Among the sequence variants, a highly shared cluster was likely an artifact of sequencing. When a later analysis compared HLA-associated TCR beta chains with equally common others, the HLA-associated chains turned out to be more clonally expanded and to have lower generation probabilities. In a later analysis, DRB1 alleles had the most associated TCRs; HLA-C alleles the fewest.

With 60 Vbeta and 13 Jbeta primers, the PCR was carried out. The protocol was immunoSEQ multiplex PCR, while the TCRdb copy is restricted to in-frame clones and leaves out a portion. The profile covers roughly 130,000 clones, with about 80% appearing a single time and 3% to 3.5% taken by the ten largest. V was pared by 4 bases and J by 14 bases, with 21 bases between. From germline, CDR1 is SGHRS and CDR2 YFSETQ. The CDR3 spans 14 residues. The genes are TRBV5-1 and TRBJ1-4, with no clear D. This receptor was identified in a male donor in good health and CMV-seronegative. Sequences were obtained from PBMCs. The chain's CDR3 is CASSPPAAETVLFF. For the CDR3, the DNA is TGCGCCAGCAGCCCTCCCGCGGCGGAAACGGTGCTGTTTTTT.